Shown below are 6 T cell receptor beta chains from a single sample sequenced in a study of T cells in Graves' hyperthyroidism and ophthalmopathy. There were TCR beta CDR3 regions amplified from RNA transcripts. Initially, a first-round RT-PCR of the TCR CDR3 employed the HTBI primer set. One entry per CDR3 protein results from TCRdb running MiXCR on the multiplex PCR reads. The sample contains hundreds of thousands of distinct CDR3 sequences, around 14% of which appear only once. The specimen was blood. The receptors shown here come from a woman younger than 45 with Graves' hyperthyroidism that later progressed to Graves' ophthalmopathy.

A remark on this clonotype: This CDR3 is missing its conserved last phenylalanine or tryptophan, likely due to a read error. V usage is TRBV7-2 and J usage is TRBJ1-6; 8 positions match TRBD1. Germline CDR1 reads SGHTA; CDR2 reads FQGNSA. CDR3 length: 17 residues. With V trimmed by 3 bases and J by 0 bases, 4 bases remained unmatched. DNA for the CDR3: TGTGCCAGCAGCTTGGGGGACAGGAGCTCCTATAATTCACCCCTCCACTCT. Its translation is CASSLGDRSSYNSPLHS.

In its sample, this clonotype was seen many times. The rearrangement joins TRBV30 to TRBJ1-4; tentatively, D is TRBD1 (5 bases). Germline V gene sequence: CDR1 GTSNPN, CDR2 SVGIG (reference sequence). Trimming pared 2 bases from V and 0 bases from J, leaving 22 bases between. The CDR3 is made up of 19 amino acids. The CDR3 sequence: CAWSSPGTSLFATNEKLFF. In nucleotides, the CDR3 is TGTGCCTGGAGTTCCCCCGGGACCAGTCTTTTCGCAACTAATGAAAAACTGTTTTTT.

Many counts were recorded for this clonotype. The V and J genes are TRBV20-1 and TRBJ2-5; 7 nucleotides align to TRBD2. With V trimmed by 4 bases and J by 0 bases, 8 bases remained unmatched. This CDR3 has 15 amino acids. Germline CDR1 is DFQATT and CDR2 is SNEGSKA (reference sequence). The chain's CDR3 is CSATPLGGDQETQYF. CDR3 coding DNA: TGCAGTGCTACCCCCTTGGGGGGGGACCAAGAGACCCAGTACTTC.

Remarks on this clonotype: This may stem from a read error, because a much larger clone lies one nucleotide away. The genes are TRBV12-3 or TRBV12-4 and TRBJ1-5, with TRBD1 matching 7 bases. The CDR3 is 11 amino acids. The CDR3: CAGSSQGTQHF. The CDR3, as DNA: TGTGCCGGCAGTTCACAGGGGACCCAGCATTTT.

The V gene is TRBV7-9, the J gene TRBJ2-5, with D tentatively TRBD1 (5 bases). Trimming cost V 7 bases and J 0 bases, with 12 bases left between them. The CDR3 extends over 14 amino acids. Germline loops: CDR1 SEHNR, CDR2 FQNEAQ (reference sequence). In nucleotides, the CDR3 is TGTGCCAGCACCCGAGACAGAAACCAAGAGACCCAGTACTTC. This encodes CASTRDRNQETQYF.

In regard to this clonotype: The junction departs from the called germline gene at one end, perhaps through a read error. The chain is built from TRBV30 and TRBJ2-7; no clear D. The CDR3 length is 14 residues. Germline V gives CDR1 GTSNPN, CDR2 SVGIG (reference sequence). The CDR3 sequence is CARSVEANSYEQYF. CDR3 coding DNA: TGTGCCCGGAGTGTAGAGGCTAACTCCTACGAGCAGTACTTC.